This T cell receptor (beta chain) was retrieved from a study of blood T cell repertoires in COVID-19. Profiling relied on immunoSEQ multiplex PCR, and the TCRdb table lists in-frame clones only, not all of them. The sample holds about 45,000 clones, around 80% seen once. Per germline, CDR1 SGDLS and CDR2 YYNGEE. The CDR3 has 16 residues. The ends were cut back, 0 bases at V and 0 bases at J, with 12 bases in the middle. Source material: peripheral blood. V gene TRBV9 combines with J gene TRBJ1-2, with D uncertain. The clonotype was recovered from a human donor in a cohort sampled during active COVID-19. The CDR3 bases are TGTGCCAGCAGCGTAGGTGGGTCAGGTGCTAACTATGGCTACACCTTC. This encodes CASSVGGSGANYGYTF.